One sample yielded the 19 T cell receptor beta chains listed below, sequenced in a study of CD8 T cells in ankylosing spondylitis. TCRdb passed the 5' RACE reads through MiXCR, listing each CDR3 protein once. The table lists under 55,000 distinct CDR3 sequences, roughly 7.4% of them singletons, with approximately 8.5% in the top ten. Material: blood, either unsorted or a sorted T cell fraction (not recorded which). The source is a female donor with ankylosing spondylitis or in good health (not recorded which).

This clonotype was observed at least ten times. This rearrangement joins TRBV5-5 to TRBJ2-3, with TRBD1 matching 9 bases. The CDR3 consists of 14 residues. CDR1 is SGHKS, CDR2 YYEKEE, per germline (reference sequence). The V and J ends lost 3 bases and 4 bases, in that order; junction bases with no gene match: 3. The DNA for the CDR3 is TGTGCCAGCAGCTCACGGACAGGGGCAGATACGCAGTATTTT. This encodes CASSSRTGADTQYF.

At least ten counts were recorded for this clonotype. V and J are TRBV5-4 and TRBJ2-3, with D tentatively TRBD1 (7 bases). V shed 2 bases and J shed 0 bases, with 25 bases lying between them. The V gene's germline CDR1 is SGHNT and CDR2 YYREEE (reference sequence). CDR3 size: 20 residues. The CDR3 DNA reads as TGTGCCAGCAGCTTTTGGGTCGGGGCAGGGGGGACCTCTAGCACAGATACGCAGTATTTT. It encodes CASSFWVGAGGTSSTDTQYF.

This clonotype was detected many times. V gene TRBV20-1 combines with J gene TRBJ1-2; 7 nucleotides align to TRBD1. After removal of 6 bases from V and 4 bases from J, the junction contained 11 bases not matched to a gene. The CDR3 covers 14 residues. Per the germline V gene, CDR1 is DFQATT and CDR2 is SNEGSKA (reference sequence). DNA for the CDR3: TGCAGTGCGGGTTTCCCGGGACAGAGCTATGGCTACACCTTC. This translates into CSAGFPGQSYGYTF.

This clonotype was observed many times. The chain employs TRBV2 and TRBJ2-7; the D is unclear. V was trimmed by 4 bases and J by 5 bases, leaving 9 bases between them. Germline loops: CDR1 SNHLY, CDR2 FYNNEI. The CDR3 loop spans 12 amino acids. The CDR3 loop reads CASSGGIDEQYF. The CDR3 DNA follows: TGTGCCAGCAGTGGTGGAATTGACGAGCAGTACTTC.

This clonotype was seen ten or more times. The chain uses TRBV2 and TRBJ2-7, with a weak D call TRBD1 (6 bases). From germline, CDR1 is SNHLY and CDR2 FYNNEI. V shed 4 bases and J shed 2 bases, with 9 bases lying between them. The CDR3 covers 13 residues. The CDR3 here is CASSGTVTYEQYV. The CDR3 region has the DNA TGTGCCAGCAGTGGGACAGTTACCTACGAGCAGTACGTC.

The sample holds many counts of this clonotype. The chain combines TRBV7-9 with TRBJ1-1; the D is unclear. The germline V and J ends were trimmed by 1 base and 1 base, with 13 bases remaining between them. Germline values: CDR1 SEHNR, CDR2 FQNEAQ (reference sequence). This CDR3 has 16 residues. The CDR3 DNA is TGTGCCAGCAGCTTAGGGTACTACGGGAGGAACACTGAAGCTTTCTTT. Translating it yields CASSLGYYGRNTEAFF.

This clonotype was observed at least ten times. J is TRBJ2-7 and V is TRBV5-5; 7 bases align to TRBD1. J gave up 7 bases and V 4 bases, and 8 bases lay outside the gene matches. The CDR3 covers 13 residues. Germline loops: CDR1 SGHKS, CDR2 YYEKEE (reference sequence). This CDR3 reads CASSRQGNLEQYV. CDR3 nucleotide sequence: TGTGCCAGCAGCCGACAGGGCAACCTTGAGCAGTACGTC.

This clonotype came up a few times. The CDR3 region has the DNA TGCAGCGTCCAACCGGGGGATTATGGCTACACCTTC. This translates into CSVQPGDYGYTF. V and J are TRBV29-1 and TRBJ1-2, with a tentative D call TRBD1 (5 bases). This CDR3 has 12 residues. The germline V gene has CDR1 SQVTM and CDR2 ANQGSEA. V was pared by 6 bases and J by 5 bases, with 13 bases between. The full variable domain, rest sourced from reference TRBV29-1 and TRBJ1-2, is SAVISQKPSRDICQRGTSLTIQCQVDSQVTMMFWYRQQPGQSLTLIATANQGSEATYESGFVIDKFPISRPNLTFSTLTVSNMSPEDSSIYLCSVQPGDYGYTFGSGTRLTVV.

This clonotype was found many times. This chain uses TRBV5-1 with TRBJ2-5, with TRBD1 matching over 8 bases. From germline, CDR1 is SGHRS and CDR2 YFSETQ. V lost 2 bases, J lost 1 base, and 1 base stayed unmatched. The CDR3 loop spans 14 amino acids. CDR3 coding DNA: TGCGCCAGCAGCTTCGACAGGGGCCAAGAGACCCAGTACTTC. It specifies CASSFDRGQETQYF.

This clonotype has more than one count but fewer than ten. The gene calls are TRBV29-1 and TRBJ2-5; 9 nucleotides line up with TRBD2. Looked up from germline, CDR1 is SQVTM and CDR2 is ANQGSEA. The length of the CDR3 is 13 residues. J gave up 4 bases and V 3 bases, and 3 bases lay outside the gene matches. The CDR3 is CSVEAGGAETQYF. The DNA for the CDR3 is TGCAGCGTTGAGGCGGGGGGGGCAGAGACCCAGTACTTC.

This clonotype is deemed medium-sized. J is TRBJ1-2 and V is TRBV29-1; no clear D. Deletions cut 3 bases from V and 6 bases from J, with 5 bases between. CDR1 is SQVTM, CDR2 ANQGSEA, per germline. The CDR3 totals 10 residues. The CDR3 nucleotides read TGCAGCGTTGACACGGATGGCTACACCTTC. Translating it yields CSVDTDGYTF. Looking up the rest from reference TRBV29-1 and TRBJ1-2 gives the full variable domain: SAVISQKPSRDICQRGTSLTIQCQVDSQVTMMFWYRQQPGQSLTLIATANQGSEATYESGFVIDKFPISRPNLTFSTLTVSNMSPEDSSIYLCSVDTDGYTFGSGTRLTVV.

This clonotype was observed many times. The chain recombines TRBV28 with TRBJ1-5, with 7 bases lining up with TRBD1. Trimming took 6 bases from V and 4 from J; bases not matched to a gene: 12. CDR1 and CDR2 (germline): MDHEN, SYDVKM. CDR3 size: 16 residues. The CDR3 spells CASRTTGIGLNQPQHF. DNA for the CDR3: TGTGCCAGCAGGACGACAGGGATAGGGCTTAATCAGCCCCAGCATTTT.

This clonotype has ten or more counts. DNA of the CDR3: TGCGCCAGCAGCTCAACCGGGACAGGGAACACTGAAGCTTTCTTT. It codes for CASSSTGTGNTEAFF. The J gene is TRBJ1-1, the V gene TRBV5-1; TRBD1 matches 8 bases. Germline V gene sequence: CDR1 SGHRS, CDR2 YFSETQ. The CDR3 is made up of 15 amino acids. V lost 3 bases, J lost 1 base, and 5 bases stayed unmatched.

The table lists this clonotype with many counts. This chain links TRBV20-1 with TRBJ2-1, with D uncertain. The CDR3 consists of 13 residues. V shed 6 bases and J shed 6 bases, with 15 bases lying between them. Per the germline V gene, CDR1 is DFQATT and CDR2 is SNEGSKA (reference sequence). CDR3 region: CSASRLRRNEQFF. CDR3 in DNA: TGCAGTGCCTCCAGACTCCGCCGCAATGAGCAGTTCTTC.

The chain couples TRBV12-3 or TRBV12-4 to TRBJ1-6; 9 bases match TRBD1. V lost 6 bases, J lost 5 bases, and 5 bases stayed unmatched. The CDR3 has 15 residues. In DNA form, the CDR3 reads TGTGCCAGCAGAGGTGACAGGGGGAATAATTCACCCCTCCACTTT. Translating gives CASRGDRGNNSPLHF.

This clonotype came up many times. This chain joins TRBV10-3 and TRBJ2-3, with TRBD2 matching 7 bases. Trimming removed 4 bases from V and 2 bases from J; junction bases left unmatched: 12. Germline V CDR1 and CDR2: ENHRY, SYGVKD. The length of the CDR3 is 17 residues. The CDR3 is CAISGSGLAEFTDTQYF. CDR3 DNA sequence: TGTGCCATCAGTGGATCCGGGCTAGCGGAATTCACAGATACGCAGTATTTT.

Many counts were recorded for this clonotype. The chain has TRBV5-1 and TRBJ2-2; D unclear. There are 15 residues in the CDR3. Germline V lookup: CDR1 SGHRS, CDR2 YFSETQ. Trimming stripped 0 bases from V and 4 bases from J, with 10 bases between. The DNA of the CDR3 is TGCGCCAGCAGCTTGGTTCTATACGGCACCGGGGAGCTGTTTTTT. Its translation is CASSLVLYGTGELFF.

This clonotype was counted many times. V is TRBV20-1 and J is TRBJ1-2; D may be TRBD1 (6 bases). The germline V gene encodes CDR1 DFQATT and CDR2 SNEGSKA (reference sequence). Trimming left V 4 bases short and J 0 bases short, with 6 bases between. CDR3 length: 12 amino acids. CDR3 coding DNA: TGCAGTGCTACAGGGGCTAACTATGGCTACACCTTC. Amino acids: CSATGANYGYTF.

This clonotype was counted ten times or more. CDR3: CASSLDGTGANVLTF. Written as DNA, the CDR3 is TGCGCCAGCAGCTTGGACGGAACCGGGGCCAACGTCCTGACTTTC. The chain combines TRBV5-1 with TRBJ2-6; D is unclear. Trimming pared 0 bases from V and 4 bases from J, leaving 8 bases between. The CDR3 is 15 residues long. The germline V gene encodes CDR1 SGHRS and CDR2 YFSETQ.